Shown below are 20 T cell receptor beta chains from a single sample sequenced in a study of identical twins. MiXCR, applied by TCRdb to the 5' RACE reads, yields one record per CDR3 protein. The sample lists around 490,000 distinct CDR3 sequences; 20% to 25% were seen once. These data are also associated with another study on yellow fever vaccine responses in identical twins.

Sequenced sample: CD4+ T cells sorted from blood. Every receptor here comes from a woman younger than 35 in good health.

The CDR3: CASSVHRDSSYNSPLHF. CDR3 DNA sequence: TGTGCCAGCAGCGTCCACAGGGATAGCTCCTATAATTCACCCCTCCACTTT. The gene calls are TRBV5-5 and TRBJ1-6; perhaps TRBD1 as D (6 bases). This CDR3 is 17 amino acids long. CDR1 is SGHKS, CDR2 YYEKEE, per germline (reference sequence). Deletions cut 4 bases from V and 0 bases from J, with 14 bases between.

This clonotype appeared a few times. V is TRBV5-1 and J is TRBJ2-1; the D gene is possibly TRBD2 (6 bases). The germline V gene has CDR1 SGHRS and CDR2 YFSETQ. This CDR3 is 14 amino acids long. The V and J ends lost 7 bases and 1 base respectively, with 12 bases between them. The CDR3 DNA follows: TGCGCCAGCCGGGGGACTCAATCCTACAATGAGCAGTTCTTC. Protein: CASRGTQSYNEQFF.

This clonotype was seen a handful of times. This chain uses TRBV21-1 with TRBJ2-2; the D segment call TRBD2 is taken from the table without a DNA check. TRBV21-1 is a documented pseudogene. The CDR3 totals 18 residues. The CDR3 is CASSSPSGRFEAAGELFF. DNA for the CDR3: TGTGCCAGCAGCTCGCCTAGCGGGAGGTTTGAGGCCGCCGGGGAGCTGTTTTTT.

The V and J genes are TRBV20-1 and TRBJ2-7; 9 bases fit TRBD2. J gave up 2 bases and V 1 base, and 6 bases lay outside the gene matches. In germline, CDR1 is DFQATT, CDR2 SNEGSKA (reference sequence). CDR3 length equals 15 residues. The CDR3 DNA sequence: TGCAGTGCTAGAGTTGCGGCTAGCGGGACCTACGAGCAGTACTTC. It translates to CSARVAASGTYEQYF.

This clonotype appeared a few times. The chain combines TRBV12-3 or TRBV12-4 with TRBJ2-3; D is ambiguous. Trimming removed 6 bases at V and 2 bases at J, with 15 bases between. This CDR3 is 15 amino acids long. CDR3 protein: CASSLRATNTDTQYF. The DNA for the CDR3 is TGTGCCAGCAGCCTCCGGGCCACGAACACAGATACGCAGTATTTT.

This clonotype was counted only a few times. V usage is TRBV11-2 and J usage is TRBJ1-1, with 9 bases identical to TRBD1. The CDR3 totals 15 residues. Germline CDR1 is SGHAT and CDR2 is FQNNGV. The J segment lost 11 bases and the V segment lost 3 bases, leaving 13 bases of the junction unmatched. CDR3 DNA: TGTGCCAGCAGCTTCCCGGGGACAGGGAAAGTGGACGCTTTCTTT. It specifies CASSFPGTGKVDAFF.

This clonotype was seen a few times. V gene TRBV20-1 combines with J gene TRBJ2-7, with D perhaps TRBD2 (7 bases). CDR1 and CDR2 from the germline V gene are DFQATT and SNEGSKA (reference sequence). Trimming pared 6 bases from V and 4 bases from J, leaving 25 bases between. The CDR3 has 16 residues. The CDR3 region is CSAKRPAGTRDYEQYF. The CDR3 coding sequence is TGCAGTGCCAAGCGGCCAGCGGGGACAAGGGATTACGAGCAGTACTTC.

The chain is built from TRBV9 and TRBJ2-1, with 9 bases matching TRBD2. After removal of 1 base from V and 5 bases from J, the junction contained 4 bases not matched to a gene. The CDR3 runs to 15 residues. Germline lookup yields CDR1 SGDLS and CDR2 YYNGEE. The CDR3 DNA follows: TGTGCCAGCAGCGTAATGGGACTAGCCAACAATGAGCAGTTCTTC. This translates into CASSVMGLANNEQFF.

V usage is TRBV7-9 and J usage is TRBJ2-7; D may match TRBD1 or TRBD2 (5 bases each). There are 14 residues in the CDR3. Germline CDR1 SEHNR, CDR2 FQNEAQ (reference sequence). Trimming left V 6 bases short and J 3 bases short, with 15 bases between. CDR3 bases: TGTGCCAGCAGAGCCGGGACGGTGGGCTACGAGCAGTACTTC. This translates into CASRAGTVGYEQYF.

V is TRBV10-3 and J is TRBJ2-7; TRBD1 aligns across 7 bases. Germline loops: CDR1 ENHRY, CDR2 SYGVKD. The CDR3 has 14 amino acids. After removal of 0 bases from V and 7 bases from J, the junction contained 6 bases not matched to a gene. CDR3 coding DNA: TGTGCCATCAGTGAGTCTAGGGGGCAAAAAGAGCAGTACGTC. Its translation: CAISESRGQKEQYV.

Ten or more counts support this clonotype. This chain connects TRBV20-1 to TRBJ2-1, with TRBD1 matching over 7 bases. Per germline, CDR1 DFQATT and CDR2 SNEGSKA (reference sequence). CDR3 size: 15 residues. The V gene end was trimmed by 0 bases and the J gene end by 2 bases; junction bases not matched to a gene: 4. The CDR3 sequence is CSAREDRLTYNEQFF. The CDR3 nucleotides read TGCAGTGCTAGAGAGGACAGGCTAACCTACAATGAGCAGTTCTTC.

A few counts support this clonotype. The chain employs TRBV5-1 and TRBJ2-1, with D uncertain. V was cut by 5 bases and J by 5 bases, with 11 bases left in between. This CDR3 contains 13 residues. Germline assignment: CDR1 SGHRS and CDR2 YFSETQ. The CDR3 bases are TGCGCCAGCAGAATACGACTGGACAATGAGCAGTTCTTC. Its protein product is CASRIRLDNEQFF.

The rearrangement uses TRBV29-1 and TRBJ2-3; tentatively, D is TRBD1 or TRBD2 (6 bases each). The CDR3 spans 14 residues. The V gene lost 4 bases and the J gene lost 2 bases, with 13 bases spanning the gap. Germline values: CDR1 SQVTM, CDR2 ANQGSEA. CDR3 sequence reads: CSVGPGAHTDTQYF. In DNA form, the CDR3 reads TGCAGCGTTGGGCCGGGGGCTCACACAGATACGCAGTATTTT.

The rearrangement links TRBV6-1 to TRBJ1-6; 8 nucleotides line up with TRBD1. Germline lookup yields CDR1 MNHNS and CDR2 SASEGT. The CDR3 is 15 residues long. Losses at the gene ends were 7 bases for V and 1 base for J; bases not matched to a gene: 3. The CDR3 is CASTGGFSYNSPLHF. In DNA form, the CDR3 reads TGTGCCAGCACAGGGGGCTTTTCCTATAATTCACCCCTCCACTTT.

This clonotype has only a few counts. This chain links TRBV5-1 with TRBJ2-6; D is perhaps TRBD2 (5 bases). Germline CDR1 SGHRS, CDR2 YFSETQ. This CDR3 spans 15 amino acids. V lost 2 bases and J lost 3, with 9 bases in between. The CDR3 loop is CASSLEGYGANVLTF. In DNA form, the CDR3 reads TGCGCCAGCAGCTTAGAGGGATATGGGGCCAACGTCCTGACTTTC. The whole variable domain, remainder taken from reference TRBV5-1 and TRBJ2-6, is KAGVTQTPRYLIKTRGQQVTLSCSPISGHRSVSWYQQTPGQGLQFLFEYFSETQRNKGNFPGRFSGRQFSNSRSEMNVSTLELGDSALYLCASSLEGYGANVLTFGAGSRLTVL.

The chain employs TRBV7-8 and TRBJ2-2; 7 nucleotides line up with TRBD1. The V and J ends lost 5 bases and 2 bases, in that order; junction bases with no gene match: 5. CDR1 and CDR2 from the germline V gene are SGHVS and FQNEAQ. CDR3 length: 15 amino acids. CDR3 sequence: CASSLDRVNTGELFF. CDR3 nucleotide sequence: TGTGCCAGCAGCCTCGACAGGGTCAACACCGGGGAGCTGTTTTTT.

The chain has TRBV6-1 and TRBJ2-1; D remains ambiguous. Germline CDR1 reads MNHNS; CDR2 reads SASEGT. Trimming removed 3 bases from V and 9 bases from J, with 12 bases in between. The CDR3 contains 13 residues. The CDR3 DNA reads TGTGCCAGCAGTGACCCAGACAAGGGTGAGCAGTTCTTC. Translation: CASSDPDKGEQFF.

Remarks on this clonotype: The junction shows a germline mismatch at one end, possibly a read error. The V gene is TRBV2, the J gene TRBJ2-3, with 13 positions matching TRBD2. The CDR3 sequence is 18 residues long. Germline V gene data show CDR1 as SNHLY and CDR2 as FYNNEI. The CDR3 sequence: CARSPARTSGGHTDTQYF. As DNA, the CDR3 is TGTGCCCGCAGTCCCGCCAGGACTAGCGGGGGTCACACAGATACGCAGTATTTT. Complete variable domain (other parts from reference TRBV2 and TRBJ2-3): EPEVTQTPSHQVTQMGQEVILRCVPISNHLYFYWYRQILGQKVEFLVSFYNNEISEKSEIFDDQFSVERPDGSNFTLKIRSTKLEDSAMYFCARSPARTSGGHTDTQYFGPGTRLTVL.

This clonotype was counted between two and nine times. This chain connects TRBV7-9 to TRBJ1-1; the D gene is possibly TRBD1 (6 bases). The germline gives CDR1 SEHNR, CDR2 FQNEAQ (reference sequence). Trimming cost V 5 bases and J 0 bases, with 13 bases left between them. The CDR3 spans 15 residues. This chain's CDR3 is CASSKQGGLNTEAFF. The CDR3, as DNA: TGTGCCAGCAGCAAACAGGGCGGGTTGAACACTGAAGCTTTCTTT.

The J gene is TRBJ2-7, the V gene TRBV7-8, with 7 bases lining up with TRBD2. V shed 5 bases and J 3 bases; nucleotides not matched to a gene: 7. The germline gives CDR1 SGHVS, CDR2 FQNEAQ. The CDR3 totals 14 residues. The CDR3 region has the DNA TGTGCCAGCAGCATAAGCCGGACTAGCTACGAGCAGTACTTC. It yields the protein CASSISRTSYEQYF.